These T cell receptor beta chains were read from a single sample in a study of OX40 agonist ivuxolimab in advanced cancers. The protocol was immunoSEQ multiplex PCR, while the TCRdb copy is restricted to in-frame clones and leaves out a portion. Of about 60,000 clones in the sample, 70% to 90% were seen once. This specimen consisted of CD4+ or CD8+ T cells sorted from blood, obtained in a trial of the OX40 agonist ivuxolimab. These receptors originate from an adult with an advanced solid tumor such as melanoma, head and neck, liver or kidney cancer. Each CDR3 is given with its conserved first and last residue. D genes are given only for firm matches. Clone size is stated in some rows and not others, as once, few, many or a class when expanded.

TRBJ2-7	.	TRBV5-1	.	TGCGCCAGCAGCTTGGGGCAGGGGAACCCCTACGAGCAGTACTTC	CASSLGQGNPYEQYF
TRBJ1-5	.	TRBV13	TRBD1	TGTGCCAGCAGCCCGGGACAGGGGAAACAGCCCCAGCATTTT	CASSPGQGKQPQHF
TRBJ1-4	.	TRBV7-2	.	TGTGCCAGCAGCAGAGCGGGACAAGGAAATGAAAAACTGTTTTTT	CASSRAGQGNEKLFF
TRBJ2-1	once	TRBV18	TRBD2	TGTGCCAGCTCACAGGGACTAGCGGGAGCAAGGGAGTTCTTC	CASSQGLAGAREFF
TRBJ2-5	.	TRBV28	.	TGTGCCAGCAGCCTCGGGAAGGGACAAGAGACCCAGTACTTC	CASSLGKGQETQYF
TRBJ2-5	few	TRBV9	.	TGTGCCAGCAGCGTAGGGGGTTCGTCTGACTTACGAGAGACCCAGTACTTC	CASSVGGSSDLRETQYF
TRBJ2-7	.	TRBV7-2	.	TGTGCCAGCGGCGGAGGGCCCAGCGAGCAGTACTTC	CASGGGPSEQYF
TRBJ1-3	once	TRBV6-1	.	TGTGCCGCGTCCCTCAGTGTGGTCTCTGGAAACACCATATATTTT	CAASLSVVSGNTIYF
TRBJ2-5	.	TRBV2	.	TGTGCCAGCAGTTGGGACGGGGAGACCCAGTACTTC	CASSWDGETQYF
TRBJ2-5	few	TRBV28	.	TGTGCCAGCAGTTTCGGGGAGACCCAGTACTTC	CASSFGETQYF
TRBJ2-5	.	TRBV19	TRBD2	TGTGCCAGTAGTGCGGGGGGGTGGGAGACCCAGTACTTC	CASSAGGWETQYF
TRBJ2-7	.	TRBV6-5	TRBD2	TGTGCCAGCAGACGGGGGACTAGCGGACCCTACGAGCAGTACTTC	CASRRGTSGPYEQYF
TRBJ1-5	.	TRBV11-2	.	TGTGCCAGCAGCTCCCGGGTGGGGGGCGATCAGCCCCAGCATTTT	CASSSRVGGDQPQHF
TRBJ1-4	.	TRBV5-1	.	TGCGCCAGCAGCGTCGGGACGGTTAATGAAAAACTGTTTTTT	CASSVGTVNEKLFF
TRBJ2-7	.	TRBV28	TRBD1	TGTGCCAGCAGTACAACCGGGACAGGGGTTTACGAGCAGTACTTC	CASSTTGTGVYEQYF
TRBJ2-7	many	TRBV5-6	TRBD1	TGTGCCAGCAGCCCGGGACAGGGTCGCGAGCAGTACTTC	CASSPGQGREQYF
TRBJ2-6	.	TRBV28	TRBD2	TGTGCCAGCAGCGGGGGGGGCTCTGGGGCCAACGTCCTGACTTTC	CASSGGGSGANVLTF
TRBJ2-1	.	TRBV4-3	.	TGCGCCAGCAGCCACCAGTCTAGCTCCGATGAGCAGTTCTTC	CASSHQSSSDEQFF
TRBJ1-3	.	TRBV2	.	TGTGCCAGCAGTGAAGCCGGGACACGGGGAAACACCATATATTTT	CASSEAGTRGNTIYF
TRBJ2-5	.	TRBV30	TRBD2	TGTGCCTGGAGTGAATACGGGAGGAGGGAGACCCAGTACTTC	CAWSEYGRRETQYF
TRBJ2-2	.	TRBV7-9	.	TGTGCCAGCAGCTTAGATATCGGGGAGCTGTTTTTT	CASSLDIGELFF
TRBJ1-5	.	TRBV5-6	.	TGTGCCAGCAGCTTTCGGGGTGGGAATCAGCCCCAGCATTTT	CASSFRGGNQPQHF
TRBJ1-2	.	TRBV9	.	TGTGCCAGCAGCGTACAGGGGTATGGCTACACCTTC	CASSVQGYGYTF
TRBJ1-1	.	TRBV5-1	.	TGCGCCAGCAGCTTGGAGGGACATAGATCGAACACTGAAGCTTTCTTT	CASSLEGHRSNTEAFF
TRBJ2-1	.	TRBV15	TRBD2	TGTGCCACCAGCAGAGATCAGACTAGCTTCAATGAGCAGTTCTTC	CATSRDQTSFNEQFF
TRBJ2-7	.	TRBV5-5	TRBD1	TGTGCCAGCAGCCTGGCCGGGACAGGGGATTACGAGCAGTACTTC	CASSLAGTGDYEQYF
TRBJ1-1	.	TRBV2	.	TGTGCCAGCAGTGAGAACACTGAAGCTTTCTTT	CASSENTEAFF
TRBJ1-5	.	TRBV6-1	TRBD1	TGTGCCAGCAGTGTAAGTTGGTCGGGCAGGGGGTTTGATCAGCCCCAGCATTTT	CASSVSWSGRGFDQPQHF
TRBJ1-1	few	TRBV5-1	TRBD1	TGCGCCAGCAGCTCCGGGACAGGGGTTATGAACACTGAAGCTTTCTTT	CASSSGTGVMNTEAFF
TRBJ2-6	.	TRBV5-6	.	TGTGCCAGCGAGCAATCACAAAGTCGGGCCAACGTCCTGACTTTC	CASEQSQSRANVLTF
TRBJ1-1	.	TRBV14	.	TGTGCCAGCAGCCAATTCCAAGCCATGAACACTGAAGCTTTCTTT	CASSQFQAMNTEAFF
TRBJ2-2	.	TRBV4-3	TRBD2	TGCGCCAGCAGCCCCGGACTAGCGGGTGTCGCCGGGGAGCTGTTTTTT	CASSPGLAGVAGELFF
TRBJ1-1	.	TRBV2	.	TGTGCCAGCACATCGCGGGGGTTCACTGAAGCTTTCTTT	CASTSRGFTEAFF
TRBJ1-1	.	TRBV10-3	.	TGTGCCATCAGTGACGCAGATGCTGAAGCTTTCTTT	CAISDADAEAFF
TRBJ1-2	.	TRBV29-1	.	TGCAGCGTTTTACAGGCCAACTATGGCTACACCTTC	CSVLQANYGYTF
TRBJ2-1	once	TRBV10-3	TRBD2	TGTGCCATATCTCCGTCACTAGCGGGAGACTACAATGAGCAGTTCTTC	CAISPSLAGDYNEQFF
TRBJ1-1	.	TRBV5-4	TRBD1	TGTGCCAGCTCCGACAGGGCGATGAACACTGAAGCTTTCTTT	CASSDRAMNTEAFF
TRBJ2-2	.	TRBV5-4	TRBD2	TGTGCCAGCAGCTCGGGACTAGCGGGCAACACCGGGGAGCTGTTTTTT	CASSSGLAGNTGELFF
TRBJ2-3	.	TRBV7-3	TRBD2	TGTGCCAGCAGCTTAACCACACCGGGGGGAGGGAAAGATACGCAGTATTTT	CASSLTTPGGGKDTQYF
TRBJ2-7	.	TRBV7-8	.	TGTGCCAGCAGCCTAGGGGGGGGACTCCGGGAGCAGTACTTC	CASSLGGGLREQYF
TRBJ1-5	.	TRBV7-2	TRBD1	TGTGCCAGCAGCCAGGACAGGGCGGCCGGTCGGTCCCAGCATTTT	CASSQDRAAGRSQHF
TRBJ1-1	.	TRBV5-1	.	TGCGCCAGCAGCTGGCAGGGGAGCACTGAAGCTTTCTTT	CASSWQGSTEAFF